Detailed here is one TCR beta chain. V was shortened by 1 base and J by 4 bases, with 11 bases between the two germline ends. Germline CDR1 is LNHDA and CDR2 is SQIVND (reference sequence). The CDR3 runs to 15 residues. These data belong to a study of shared clonotypes between healthy human individuals. The authors distributed each subset's genomic DNA evenly over several immunoSEQ plates. Sequencing on ten immunoSEQ deep assay plates was performed for unsorted PBMC DNA. TCRdb's copy holds only in-frame clones and misses some; the assay was immunoSEQ multiplex PCR. Among 500,000 to 650,000 clones listed, around 78% were seen once.

This TCR was recovered from a woman aged 40 to 55 in good health. Some clones in this sample may be carry-over from other donors' samples. The rearrangement links TRBV19 to TRBJ1-5, with no clear D. The material sequenced was PBMCs. Here the CDR3 DNA reads TGTGCCAGTAGTATAGGAACTTTGGGGAATCAGCCCCAGCATTTT. Its protein is CASSIGTLGNQPQHF.